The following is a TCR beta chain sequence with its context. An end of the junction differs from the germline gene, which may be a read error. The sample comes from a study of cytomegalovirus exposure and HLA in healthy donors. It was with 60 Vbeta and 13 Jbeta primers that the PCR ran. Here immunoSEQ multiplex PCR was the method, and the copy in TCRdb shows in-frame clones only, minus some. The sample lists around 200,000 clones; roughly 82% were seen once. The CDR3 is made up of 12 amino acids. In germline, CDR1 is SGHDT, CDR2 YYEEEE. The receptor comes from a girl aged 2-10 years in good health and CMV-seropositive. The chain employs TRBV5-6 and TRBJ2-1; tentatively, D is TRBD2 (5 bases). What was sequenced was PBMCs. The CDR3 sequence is CASSTDYYEQFF. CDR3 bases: TGTGCCAGCAGCACCGACTACTATGAGCAGTTCTTC.